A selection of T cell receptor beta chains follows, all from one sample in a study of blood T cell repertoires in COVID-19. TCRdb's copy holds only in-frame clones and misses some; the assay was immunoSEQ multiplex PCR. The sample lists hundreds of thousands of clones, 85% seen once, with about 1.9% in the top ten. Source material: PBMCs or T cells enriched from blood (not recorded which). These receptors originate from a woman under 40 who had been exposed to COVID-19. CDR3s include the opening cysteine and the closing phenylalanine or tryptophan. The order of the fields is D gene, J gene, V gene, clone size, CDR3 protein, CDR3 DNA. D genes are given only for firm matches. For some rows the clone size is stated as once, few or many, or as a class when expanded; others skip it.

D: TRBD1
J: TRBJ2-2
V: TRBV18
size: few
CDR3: CASSPTGKVSHGELFF
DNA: TGTGCCAGCTCACCGACAGGGAAAGTTTCGCATGGGGAGCTGTTTTTT

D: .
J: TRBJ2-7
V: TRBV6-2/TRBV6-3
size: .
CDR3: CASSALTGFYEQYF
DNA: TGTGCCAGCAGCGCCCTAACAGGGTTCTACGAGCAGTACTTC

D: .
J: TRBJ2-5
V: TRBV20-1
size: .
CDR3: CSAIQETQYF
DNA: TGCAGTGCTATACAAGAGACCCAGTACTTC

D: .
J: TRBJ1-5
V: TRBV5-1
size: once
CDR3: CASSLVAGLHQPQHF
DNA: TGCGCCAGCAGCTTGGTGGCAGGGTTGCATCAGCCCCAGCATTTT

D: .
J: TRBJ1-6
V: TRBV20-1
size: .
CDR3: CSASLGVNSPLHF
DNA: TGCAGTGCTAGTTTGGGCGTTAATTCACCCCTCCACTTT

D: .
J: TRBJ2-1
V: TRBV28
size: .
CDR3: CASSLNEQFF
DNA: TGTGCCAGCAGTCTAAATGAGCAGTTCTTC

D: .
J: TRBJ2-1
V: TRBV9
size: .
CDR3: CASSVDLAHEQFF
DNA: TGTGCCAGCAGCGTAGATCTAGCCCATGAGCAGTTCTTC

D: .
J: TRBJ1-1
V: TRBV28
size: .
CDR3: CASLNSGGMSTEAFF
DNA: TGTGCCAGCCTTAATTCGGGGGGCATGAGCACTGAAGCTTTCTTT

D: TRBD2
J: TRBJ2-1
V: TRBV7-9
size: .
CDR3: CASALAGAPNEQFF
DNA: TGTGCCAGCGCTCTAGCGGGAGCGCCGAATGAGCAGTTCTTC

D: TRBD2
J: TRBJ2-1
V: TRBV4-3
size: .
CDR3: CASSQDEPAGDPFYNEQFF
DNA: TGCGCCAGCAGCCAAGATGAACCAGCGGGGGATCCCTTCTACAATGAGCAGTTCTTC

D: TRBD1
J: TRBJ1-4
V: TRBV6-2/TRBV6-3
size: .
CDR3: CASSQTRTGIEKLFF
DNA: TGTGCCAGCAGTCAAACGCGGACAGGGATTGAAAAACTGTTTTTT

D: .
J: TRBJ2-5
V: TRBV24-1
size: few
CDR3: CATRGGGAETQYF
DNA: TGTGCCACCAGGGGGGGAGGAGCAGAGACCCAGTACTTC

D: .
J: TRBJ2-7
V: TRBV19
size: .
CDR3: CASSNHRGEQYF
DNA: TGTGCCAGTAGTAACCACCGGGGGGAGCAGTACTTC

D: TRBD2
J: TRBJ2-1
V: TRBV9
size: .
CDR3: CASSVVASGYYNEQFF
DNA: TGTGCCAGCAGCGTAGTGGCTAGCGGATACTACAATGAGCAGTTCTTC

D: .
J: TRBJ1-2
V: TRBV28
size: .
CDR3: CASSLRDPGVYGYTF
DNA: TGTGCCAGCAGTTTAAGGGATCCGGGGGTCTATGGCTACACCTTC

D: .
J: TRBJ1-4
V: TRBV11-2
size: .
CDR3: CASSLVSRGEKLFF
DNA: TGTGCCAGCAGCTTAGTGTCCAGGGGTGAAAAACTGTTTTTT

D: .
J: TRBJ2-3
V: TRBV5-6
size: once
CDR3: CASSPPRGGRSTDTQYF
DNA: TGTGCCAGCAGCCCACCCCGAGGCGGGCGGAGCACAGATACGCAGTATTTT

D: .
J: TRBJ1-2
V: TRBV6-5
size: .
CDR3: CASSPRGSYGYTF
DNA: TGTGCCAGCAGCCCCCGGGGGTCCTATGGCTACACCTTC

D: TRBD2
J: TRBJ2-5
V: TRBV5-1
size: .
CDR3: CASSLEGTSLQETQYF
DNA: TGCGCCAGCAGCTTGGAAGGGACTAGCCTACAAGAGACCCAGTACTTC

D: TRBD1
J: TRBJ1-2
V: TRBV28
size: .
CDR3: CASSGGQGTYGYTF
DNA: TGTGCCAGCAGTGGGGGACAGGGGACCTATGGCTACACCTTC

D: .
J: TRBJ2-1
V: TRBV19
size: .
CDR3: CARPPDNEQFF
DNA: TGTGCCAGGCCACCAGACAATGAGCAGTTCTTC

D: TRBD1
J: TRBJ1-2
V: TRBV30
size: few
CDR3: CAYRQGSNYGYTF
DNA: TGTGCCTACCGACAGGGCAGCAACTATGGCTACACCTTC

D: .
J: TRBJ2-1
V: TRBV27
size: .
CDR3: CASSLSRYNEQFF
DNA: TGTGCCAGCAGTTTATCGAGATACAATGAGCAGTTCTTC

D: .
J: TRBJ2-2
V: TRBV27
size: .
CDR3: CASSHRGGIGELFF
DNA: TGTGCCAGCAGTCACAGGGGGGGGATCGGGGAGCTGTTTTTT

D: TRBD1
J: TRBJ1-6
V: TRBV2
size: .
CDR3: CASAGTVSFSPLHF
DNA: TGTGCCAGCGCGGGGACAGTTTCTTTTTCACCCCTCCACTTT

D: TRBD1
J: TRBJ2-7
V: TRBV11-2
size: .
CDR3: CASSSLRDRAYEQYF
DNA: TGTGCCAGCAGCTCTCTCCGGGACAGGGCTTACGAGCAGTACTTC

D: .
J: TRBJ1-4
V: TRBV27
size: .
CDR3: CASSLQQGGGKLFF
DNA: TGTGCCAGCAGTTTACAACAGGGCGGAGGAAAACTGTTTTTT

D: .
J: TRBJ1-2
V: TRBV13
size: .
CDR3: CASRRGRFAGYGYTF
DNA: TGTGCCAGCAGACGCGGGCGCTTTGCGGGCTATGGCTACACCTTC

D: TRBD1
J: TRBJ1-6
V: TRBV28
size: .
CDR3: CASSFTGAGSPLHF
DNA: TGTGCCAGCAGTTTTACAGGGGCAGGTTCACCCCTCCACTTT

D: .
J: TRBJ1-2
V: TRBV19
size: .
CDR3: CASSIEDSTIYGYTF
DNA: TGTGCCAGTAGTATTGAGGACAGTACGATCTATGGCTACACCTTC

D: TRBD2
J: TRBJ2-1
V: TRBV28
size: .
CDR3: CASSLAGLPFNEQFF
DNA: TGTGCCAGCAGTTTGGCGGGACTACCATTCAATGAGCAGTTCTTC

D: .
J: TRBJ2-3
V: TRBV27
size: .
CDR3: CASGRSDTQYF
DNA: TGTGCCAGCGGGCGATCAGATACGCAGTATTTT

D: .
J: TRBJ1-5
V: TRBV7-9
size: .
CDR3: CASSLGRGGADQPQHF
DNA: TGTGCCAGCAGCTTGGGACGGGGAGGGGCTGATCAGCCCCAGCATTTT

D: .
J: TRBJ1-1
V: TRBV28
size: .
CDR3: CASTPPGDTEAFF
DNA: TGTGCCAGTACTCCCCCCGGGGACACTGAAGCTTTCTTT

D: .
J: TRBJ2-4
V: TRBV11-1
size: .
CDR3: CASSFDRLAKNIQYF
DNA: TGTGCCAGCAGTTTTGACAGGTTAGCCAAAAACATTCAGTACTTC

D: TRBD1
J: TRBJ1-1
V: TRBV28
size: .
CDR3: CASSLYVGTGITEAFF
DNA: TGTGCCAGCAGTTTATATGTCGGGACAGGGATAACTGAAGCTTTCTTT

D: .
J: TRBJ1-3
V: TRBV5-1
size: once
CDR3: CASSSGGANSGNTIYF
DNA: TGCGCCAGCAGCTCAGGAGGGGCTAACTCTGGAAACACCATATATTTT

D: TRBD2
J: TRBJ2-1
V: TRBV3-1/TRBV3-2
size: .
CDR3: CASSPTIAGGGVDNEQFF
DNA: TGTGCCAGCAGCCCGACCATAGCGGGGGGGGGCGTGGACAATGAGCAGTTCTTC

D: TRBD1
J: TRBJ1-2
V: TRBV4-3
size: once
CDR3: CASSQGQGSNYGYTF
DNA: TGCGCCAGCAGCCAAGGACAGGGATCTAACTATGGCTACACCTTC

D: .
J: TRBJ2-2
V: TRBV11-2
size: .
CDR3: CASSSWGQLNTGELFF
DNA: TGTGCCAGCAGCTCTTGGGGACAACTGAACACCGGGGAGCTGTTTTTT

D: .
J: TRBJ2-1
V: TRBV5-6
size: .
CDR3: CASSLLGVHNEQFF
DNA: TGTGCCAGCAGCCTATTGGGCGTCCACAATGAGCAGTTCTTC

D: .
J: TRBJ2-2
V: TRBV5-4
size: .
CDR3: CASSPPDGRGTGELFF
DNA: TGTGCCAGCAGCCCCCCCGACGGACGGGGAACCGGGGAGCTGTTTTTT

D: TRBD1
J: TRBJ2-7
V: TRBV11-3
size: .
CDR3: CASSLGTGPTYEQYF
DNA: TGTGCCAGCAGCTTAGGGACAGGGCCAACCTACGAGCAGTACTTC

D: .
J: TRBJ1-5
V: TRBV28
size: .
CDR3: CASSPNTGSRQPQHF
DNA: TGTGCCAGCAGTCCTAACACCGGGAGCCGTCAGCCCCAGCATTTT

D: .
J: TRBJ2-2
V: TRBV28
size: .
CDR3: CASRGAGELFF
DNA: TGTGCCAGCAGAGGGGCCGGGGAGCTGTTTTTT

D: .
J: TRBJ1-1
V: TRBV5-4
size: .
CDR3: CASSLVRETNTEAFF
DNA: TGTGCCAGCAGCTTGGTGAGGGAAACGAACACTGAAGCTTTCTTT

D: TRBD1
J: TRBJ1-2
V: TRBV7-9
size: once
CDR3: CASSPHRTGGGYGYTF
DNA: TGTGCCAGCAGCCCCCATAGGACAGGGGGCGGCTATGGCTACACCTTC

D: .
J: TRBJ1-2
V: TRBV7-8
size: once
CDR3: CASSLGNRDYGYTF
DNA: TGTGCCAGCAGCTTAGGTAACAGGGACTACGGCTACACCTTC

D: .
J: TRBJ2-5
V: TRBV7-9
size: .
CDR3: CASSLDEGRGTQYF
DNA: TGTGCCAGCAGCTTAGACGAAGGAAGAGGGACCCAGTACTTC

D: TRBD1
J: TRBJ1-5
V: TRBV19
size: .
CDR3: CASTPQGGGQPQHF
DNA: TGTGCCAGTACACCCCAGGGGGGAGGTCAGCCCCAGCATTTT

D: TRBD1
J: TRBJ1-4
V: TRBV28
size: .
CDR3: CASSFSGTGNEKLFF
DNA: TGTGCCAGCAGTTTTTCCGGGACAGGGAATGAAAAACTGTTTTTT

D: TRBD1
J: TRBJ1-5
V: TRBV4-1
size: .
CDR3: CASSQNSGGQGNNQPQHF
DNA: TGCGCCAGCAGCCAAAACTCGGGGGGACAGGGAAACAATCAGCCCCAGCATTTT

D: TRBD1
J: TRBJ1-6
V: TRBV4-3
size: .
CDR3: CASSPSTTGINSPLHF
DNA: TGCGCCAGCAGCCCGTCAACGACAGGGATTAATTCACCCCTCCACTTT

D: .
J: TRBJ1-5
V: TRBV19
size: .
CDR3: CASSFGASQPQHF
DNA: TGTGCCAGTAGTTTTGGGGCGAGTCAGCCCCAGCATTTT

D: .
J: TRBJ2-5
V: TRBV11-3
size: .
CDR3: CASSLNAGETQYF
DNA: TGTGCCAGCAGCTTAAACGCGGGCGAGACCCAGTACTTC

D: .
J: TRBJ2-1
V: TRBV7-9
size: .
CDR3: CASTLGGEQFF
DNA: TGTGCCAGCACCTTGGGAGGTGAGCAGTTCTTC

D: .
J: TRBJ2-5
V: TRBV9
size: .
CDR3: CASSSGQWQGTQYF
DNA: TGTGCCAGCAGCTCGGGCCAATGGCAGGGGACCCAGTACTTC

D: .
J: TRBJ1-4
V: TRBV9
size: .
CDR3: CASSVGSGTPAEGLFF
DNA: TGTGCCAGCAGCGTGGGATCCGGGACACCGGCTGAAGGACTGTTTTTT